This TCR beta chain was sequenced for a study of cytomegalovirus exposure and HLA in healthy donors. The PCR used 60 Vbeta and 13 Jbeta primers. Sequencing used immunoSEQ multiplex PCR; TCRdb keeps in-frame clones, though not all of them. The sample lists nearly 200,000 clones; roughly 77% were seen once. Study-level findings and limits: In a later analysis, common viral pathogens appeared linked to several of the most significant clusters. A prior analysis recorded that most TCR beta V segments were productive about 87% or about 30% of the time. The authors later found most CMV-associated TCR beta chains appeared HLA-restricted.

Per germline, CDR1 SGDLS and CDR2 YYNGEE. This CDR3 comprises 15 residues. V gave up 3 bases and J gave up 4 bases, with 16 bases separating them. About this clone itself: Its antigen remains unidentified.

Sequencing was carried out using PBMCs. The gene calls are TRBV9 and TRBJ2-5; perhaps TRBD2 as D (6 bases). This TCR was sampled from a male donor in good health and CMV-seropositive. The CDR3, as DNA: TGTGCCAGCAGCGGCCGGGGGACTGTCGGAGAGACCCAGTACTTC. The encoded protein is CASSGRGTVGETQYF. The variable domain in full, with the rest retrieved from reference TRBV9 and TRBJ2-5, is DSGVTQTPKHLITATGQRVTLRCSPRSGDLSVYWYQQSLDQGLQFLIQYYNGEERAKGNILERFSAQQFPDLHSELNLSSLELGDSALYFCASSGRGTVGETQYFGPGTRLLVL.